The rows below give T cell receptor beta chains drawn from one sample of a study of blood T cell repertoires in COVID-19. Method: immunoSEQ multiplex PCR; TCRdb's copy keeps in-frame clones and lacks some. The sample has around 47,000 clones; approximately 90% are singletons. The material sequenced was peripheral blood. The source of these receptors is a man aged 50 to 60 with active COVID-19. Both conserved end residues are part of each CDR3.

j_call | v_call | cdr3_aa
TRBJ2-1 | TRBV5-1 | CASSPARLGLAGNEQFF
TRBJ2-1 | TRBV4-1 | CASSLRREGAEQFF
TRBJ2-1 | TRBV4-3 | CASSLTIYNEQFF
TRBJ2-7 | TRBV9 | CASSPRTGVDEQYF
TRBJ2-1 | TRBV20-1 | CSASSLGDEQFF
TRBJ1-5 | TRBV2 | CASALRGGNQPQHF
TRBJ1-1 | TRBV14 | CASSQDLAYTEAFF
TRBJ2-2 | TRBV19 | CASSPWTSANTGELFF
TRBJ2-7 | TRBV5-1 | CASSLGLAGSHSYEQYF
TRBJ2-3 | TRBV4-1 | CASSQGDGQSTDTQYF
TRBJ1-5 | TRBV18 | CASSPGLQQPQHF
TRBJ1-2 | TRBV3-1/TRBV3-2 | CASSVGREAYGYTF
TRBJ2-3 | TRBV20-1 | CSASLGASTDTQYF
TRBJ1-4 | TRBV18 | CASSRDRAGNEKLFF
TRBJ2-2 | TRBV19 | CASSKNREIGELFF
TRBJ1-1 | TRBV19 | CASSMGNRENTEAFF
TRBJ2-2 | TRBV9 | CASSVAQGSDTGELFF
TRBJ2-6 | TRBV4-2 | CASSKTSGQAISGANVLTF
TRBJ1-1 | TRBV12-3/TRBV12-4 | CASTSGTEAFF
TRBJ1-2 | TRBV5-6 | CASSLARVEGYTF
TRBJ2-4 | TRBV11-1 | CASSLELAGAKNIQYF
TRBJ1-5 | TRBV4-1 | CASSQGQGGKSNQPQHF
TRBJ1-2 | TRBV28 | CASSLPGQEANYGYTF
TRBJ2-7 | TRBV5-1 | CASSPTAGGGYEQYF
TRBJ2-1 | TRBV29-1 | CSVAAGGPNEQFF
TRBJ2-1 | TRBV19 | CASRVSGRIDNEQFF
TRBJ1-3 | TRBV6-6 | CASSPWGGLLSGNTIYF
TRBJ2-5 | TRBV5-4 | CASSGSGGASGTQYF
TRBJ1-2 | TRBV23-1 | CASSQSTVPCGYTF
TRBJ2-3 | TRBV18 | CASSPPERGFTDTQYF
TRBJ2-7 | TRBV5-4 | CASSLRDRVYEQYF
TRBJ2-5 | TRBV7-9 | CASSLRDRIAGTQYF
TRBJ2-1 | TRBV10-3 | CAIKQGGENEQFF
TRBJ2-3 | TRBV3-1/TRBV3-2 | CASSPRSGTDTQYF
TRBJ2-1 | TRBV3-1/TRBV3-2 | CASSQDALASGEQFF
TRBJ2-3 | TRBV18 | CASSPRRLAGASTDTQYF
TRBJ1-2 | TRBV7-8 | CASSLPSQGARGYTF
TRBJ2-7 | TRBV18 | CASSPPVSGPGDEQYF
TRBJ2-7 | TRBV7-2 | CASSSGGRDYEQYF
TRBJ1-2 | TRBV10-1 | CASSPYHRDRGAYGYTF
TRBJ1-2 | TRBV7-6 | CASSLPWDRETLSYTF
TRBJ1-1 | TRBV5-4 | CASSPDRGLSEAFF
TRBJ2-3 | TRBV7-3 | CASSLTYSGGASTDTQYF
TRBJ2-2 | TRBV11-3 | CASRTGETGELFF
TRBJ2-1 | TRBV7-2 | CASSLRARDYNEQFF
TRBJ1-1 | TRBV5-3 | CARSLVWDRGNTEAFF
TRBJ1-5 | TRBV3-1/TRBV3-2 | CASSLGAGAYNQPQHF
TRBJ1-6 | TRBV10-3 | CAIRGDTSNSPLHF
TRBJ2-4 | TRBV10-1 | CASRAGTSNAKNIQYF
TRBJ1-1 | TRBV4-1 | CASSQDWGGGTEAFF
TRBJ1-3 | TRBV9 | CASSVGQGGGNTIYF
TRBJ2-1 | TRBV3-1/TRBV3-2 | CASSETWGAGASYNEQFF
TRBJ2-3 | TRBV7-2 | CASSPGTSGHTDTQYF
TRBJ2-1 | TRBV6-2/TRBV6-3 | CASSYSLGGNEQFF